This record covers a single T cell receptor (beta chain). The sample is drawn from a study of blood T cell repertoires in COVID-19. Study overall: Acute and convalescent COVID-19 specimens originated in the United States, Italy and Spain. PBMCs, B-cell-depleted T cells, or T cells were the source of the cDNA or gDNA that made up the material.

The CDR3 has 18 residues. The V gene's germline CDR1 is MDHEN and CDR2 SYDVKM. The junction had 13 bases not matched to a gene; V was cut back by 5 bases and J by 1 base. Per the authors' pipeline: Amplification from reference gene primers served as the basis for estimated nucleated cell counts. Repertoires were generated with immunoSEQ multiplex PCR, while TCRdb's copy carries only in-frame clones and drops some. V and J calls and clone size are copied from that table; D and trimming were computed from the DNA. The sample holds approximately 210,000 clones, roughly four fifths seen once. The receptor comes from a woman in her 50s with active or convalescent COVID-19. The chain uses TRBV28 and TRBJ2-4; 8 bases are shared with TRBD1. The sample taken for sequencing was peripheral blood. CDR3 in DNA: TGTGCCAGCAGTCGGCTCGGGACAGGAGAAGTGGCCAAAAACATTCAGTACTTC. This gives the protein CASSRLGTGEVAKNIQYF.